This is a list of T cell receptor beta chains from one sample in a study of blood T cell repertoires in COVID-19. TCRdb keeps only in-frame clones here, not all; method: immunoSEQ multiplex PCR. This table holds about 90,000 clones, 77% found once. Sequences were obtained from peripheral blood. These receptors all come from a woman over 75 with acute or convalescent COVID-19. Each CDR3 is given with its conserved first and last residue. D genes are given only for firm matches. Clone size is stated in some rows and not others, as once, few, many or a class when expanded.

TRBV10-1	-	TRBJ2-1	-	CASSGELRTGNEQFF	TGCGCCAGCAGTGGGGAGCTCCGGACGGGCAATGAGCAGTTCTTC
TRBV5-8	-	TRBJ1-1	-	CASSPWQNTEAFF	TGTGCCAGCAGCCCCTGGCAGAACACTGAAGCTTTCTTT
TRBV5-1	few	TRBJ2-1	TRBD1	CASSWTGGNEQFF	TGCGCCAGCAGCTGGACAGGGGGCAATGAGCAGTTCTTC
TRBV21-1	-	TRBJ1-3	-	CASSKRTGGEGNTIYF	TGTGCCAGCAGCAAAAGGACAGGGGGCGAAGGAAACACCATATATTTT
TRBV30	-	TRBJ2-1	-	CAWKERYNEQFF	TGTGCCTGGAAAGAACGGTACAATGAGCAGTTCTTC
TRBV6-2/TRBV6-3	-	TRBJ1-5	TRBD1	CASSYGTGTQPQHF	TGTGCCAGCAGTTACGGGACAGGGACGCAGCCCCAGCATTTT
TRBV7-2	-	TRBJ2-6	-	CASSLFIQGSISGANVLTF	TGTGCCAGCAGCTTATTCATCCAGGGGTCCATCTCTGGGGCCAACGTCCTGACTTTC
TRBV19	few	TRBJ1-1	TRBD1	CASSPRDRGMNTEAFF	TGTGCCAGTAGTCCCCGGGACAGGGGGATGAACACTGAAGCTTTCTTT
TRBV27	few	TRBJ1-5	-	CASSRLQGNQPQHF	TGTGCCAGCAGCCGCCTACAGGGCAATCAGCCCCAGCATTTT
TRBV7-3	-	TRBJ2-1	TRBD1	CASSLRTGGVDEQFF	TGTGCCAGCAGCTTGAGGACAGGAGGTGTTGATGAGCAGTTCTTC
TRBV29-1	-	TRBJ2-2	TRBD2	CSVWAPSGRASSGELFF	TGCAGCGTTTGGGCCCCTAGCGGGAGGGCCAGTAGCGGGGAGCTGTTTTTT
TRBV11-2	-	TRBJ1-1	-	CASSFRYTEAFF	TGTGCCAGCAGCTTCCGTTACACTGAAGCTTTCTTT
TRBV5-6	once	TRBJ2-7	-	CASSGTSDSREQYF	TGTGCCAGCAGCGGGACTTCGGATTCCCGCGAGCAGTACTTC
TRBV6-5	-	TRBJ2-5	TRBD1	CASSYLGQGEETQYF	TGTGCCAGCAGTTACTTGGGACAGGGAGAGGAGACCCAGTACTTC
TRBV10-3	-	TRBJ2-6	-	CAISESSTGTGANVLTF	TGTGCCATCAGTGAGTCGTCTACAGGGACTGGGGCCAACGTCCTGACTTTC
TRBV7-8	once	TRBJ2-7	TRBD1	CASSFRDRGFYEQYF	TGTGCCAGCAGCTTCCGGGACAGGGGTTTCTACGAGCAGTACTTC
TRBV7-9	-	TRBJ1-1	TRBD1	CASSIQGLSTEAFF	TGTGCCAGCAGCATACAGGGGTTGAGCACTGAAGCTTTCTTT
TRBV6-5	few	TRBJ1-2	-	CASRPAAGNYGYTF	TGTGCCAGCCGCCCGGCGGCGGGGAACTATGGCTACACCTTC
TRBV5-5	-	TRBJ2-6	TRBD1	CASSLKGTDLSGANVLTF	TGTGCCAGCAGCTTAAAGGGGACAGACCTCTCTGGGGCCAACGTCCTGACTTTC
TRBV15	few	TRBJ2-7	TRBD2	CATSRGQLAGGGEQYF	TGTGCCACCAGCAGGGGACAACTAGCGGGAGGTGGGGAGCAGTACTTC
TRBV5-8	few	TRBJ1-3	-	CASSLRSSPSGYF	TGTGCCAGCAGCTTGAGATCGTCCCCCTCAGGATATTTT
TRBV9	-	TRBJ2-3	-	CASSKLTGSDTQYF	TGTGCCAGCAGCAAATTAACAGGGTCAGATACGCAGTATTTT
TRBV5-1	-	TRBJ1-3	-	CASSFWAASSGNTIYF	TGCGCCAGCAGCTTTTGGGCCGCCTCCTCTGGAAACACCATATATTTT
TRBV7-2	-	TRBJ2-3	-	CASSSLAWDTQYF	TGTGCCAGCAGCTCCCTCGCGTGGGATACGCAGTATTTT
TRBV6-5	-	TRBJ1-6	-	CASTSTAWNSPLHF	TGTGCCAGCACCTCGACAGCCTGGAATTCACCCCTCCACTTT
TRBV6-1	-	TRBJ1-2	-	CASSQPEDGPYGYTF	TGTGCCAGCAGCCAACCGGAGGACGGCCCCTATGGCTACACCTTC
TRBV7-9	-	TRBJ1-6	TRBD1	CASSFRDRNSPLHF	TGTGCCAGCAGCTTTCGGGACAGAAATTCACCCCTCCACTTT
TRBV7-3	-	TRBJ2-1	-	CASSFPEGGADYNEQFF	TGTGCCAGCAGCTTCCCAGAGGGCGGAGCGGACTACAATGAGCAGTTCTTC
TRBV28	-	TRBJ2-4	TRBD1	CASSLAGTGFTKNIQYF	TGTGCCAGCAGTTTAGCCGGGACAGGGTTTACCAAAAACATTCAGTACTTC
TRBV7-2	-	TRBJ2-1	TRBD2	CASSRRSGTQAYNEQFF	TGTGCCAGCAGCCGTCGAAGCGGGACGCAGGCCTACAATGAGCAGTTCTTC
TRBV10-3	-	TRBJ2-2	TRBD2	CAISDQAGSNTGELFF	TGTGCCATCAGTGATCAAGCGGGATCGAACACCGGGGAGCTGTTTTTT
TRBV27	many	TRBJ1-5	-	CASSLRGIGSNQPQHF	TGTGCCAGCAGTTTAAGAGGAATCGGGAGCAATCAGCCCCAGCATTTT
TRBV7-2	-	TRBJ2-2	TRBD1	CASSLRGDRGRTGELFF	TGTGCCAGCAGCTTGAGAGGGGACAGGGGTCGGACCGGGGAGCTGTTTTTT
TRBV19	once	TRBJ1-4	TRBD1	CASSIGQGAREKLFF	TGTGCCAGTAGTATCGGACAGGGGGCGCGTGAAAAACTGTTTTTT
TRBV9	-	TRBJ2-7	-	CASSPSGLTYEQYF	TGTGCCAGCAGCCCCTCCGGACTGACCTACGAGCAGTACTTC
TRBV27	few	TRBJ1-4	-	CASSSWAAGNEKLFF	TGTGCCAGCAGTTCTTGGGCGGCAGGGAATGAAAAACTGTTTTTT
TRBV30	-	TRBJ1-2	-	CAWSVLRGSGYTF	TGTGCCTGGAGTGTACTGAGAGGGTCTGGCTACACCTTC
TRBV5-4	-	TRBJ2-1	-	CASSLGGTVNNEQFF	TGTGCCAGCAGCTTGGGCGGGACCGTAAACAATGAGCAGTTCTTC
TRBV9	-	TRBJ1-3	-	CASSVGSIAGNTIYF	TGTGCCAGCAGCGTGGGCAGTATCGCTGGAAACACCATATATTTT
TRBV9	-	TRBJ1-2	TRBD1	CASSPGQGRSYGYTF	TGTGCCAGCAGCCCCGGACAGGGAAGAAGCTATGGCTACACCTTC
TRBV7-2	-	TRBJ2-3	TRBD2	CASSFGPGGAGDTQYF	TGTGCCAGCAGCTTTGGTCCGGGGGGGGCAGGGGATACGCAGTATTTT
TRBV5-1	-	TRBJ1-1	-	CASSLNGQGYTEAFF	TGCGCCAGCAGCTTGAACGGGCAGGGGTACACTGAAGCTTTCTTT
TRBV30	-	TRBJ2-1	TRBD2	CAWSRGLAGHNEQFF	TGTGCCTGGAGTCGTGGACTAGCGGGCCACAATGAGCAGTTCTTC
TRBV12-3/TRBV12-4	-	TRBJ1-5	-	CASRLGLYQPQHF	TGTGCCAGCAGACTAGGGTTATATCAGCCCCAGCATTTT
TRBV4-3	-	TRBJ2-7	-	CASSQGLRDSYEQYF	TGCGCCAGCAGCCAAGGTTTGCGGGACTCCTACGAGCAGTACTTC
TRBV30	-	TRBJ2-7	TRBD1	CAWSRGTGGRRYF	TGTGCCTGGAGTCGTGGGACAGGGGGCAGGCGGTACTTC
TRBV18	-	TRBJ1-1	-	CASSAGESGTEAFF	TGTGCCAGCTCCGCTGGTGAGTCGGGCACTGAAGCTTTCTTT
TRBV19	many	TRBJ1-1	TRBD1	CASSRLQGAVEAFF	TGTGCCAGTAGCCGATTGCAGGGGGCAGTGGAAGCTTTCTTT
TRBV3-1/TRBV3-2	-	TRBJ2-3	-	CASSQGAGDTQYF	TGTGCCAGCAGCCAAGGGGCGGGAGATACGCAGTATTTT
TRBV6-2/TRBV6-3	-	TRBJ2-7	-	CASSPRQTSEQYF	TGTGCCAGCAGTCCCCGACAGACATCCGAGCAGTACTTC
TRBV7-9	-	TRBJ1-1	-	CASSPGQLAFF	TGTGCCAGCAGCCCAGGACAGTTGGCTTTCTTT
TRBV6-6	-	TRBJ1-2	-	CASTNPPGHFYGYTF	TGTGCCAGCACCAATCCTCCGGGACACTTCTATGGCTACACCTTC
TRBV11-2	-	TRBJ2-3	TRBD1	CASSLAGGQGTDTQYF	TGTGCCAGCAGCTTAGCTGGAGGACAGGGAACAGATACGCAGTATTTT
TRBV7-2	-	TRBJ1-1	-	CASSLNYRAAAEAFF	TGTGCCAGCAGCCTAAATTACAGGGCCGCCGCTGAAGCTTTCTTT
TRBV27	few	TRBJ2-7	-	CASGARFGEQYF	TGTGCCAGCGGGGCAAGGTTCGGCGAGCAGTACTTC
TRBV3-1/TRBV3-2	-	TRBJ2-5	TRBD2	CASSQDSRLAGGRETQYF	TGTGCCAGCAGCCAAGACTCACGACTAGCGGGTGGACGAGAGACCCAGTACTTC
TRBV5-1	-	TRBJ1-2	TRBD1	CASSIQGAEANYGYTF	TGCGCCAGCTCTATCCAGGGGGCAGAGGCTAACTATGGCTACACCTTC
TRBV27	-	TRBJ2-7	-	CASSKAGVQSYEQYF	TGTGCCAGCAGTAAAGCAGGGGTCCAAAGTTACGAGCAGTACTTC
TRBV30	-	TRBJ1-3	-	CAWSAPGGYGNTIYF	TGTGCCTGGAGCGCCCCGGGGGGTTATGGAAACACCATATATTTT
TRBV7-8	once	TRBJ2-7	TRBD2	CASSLITGGSYEQYF	TGTGCCAGCAGCTTAATTACGGGGGGGTCCTACGAGCAGTACTTC